This T cell receptor beta chain was sequenced for a study of blood T cell repertoires in COVID-19. Study context: COVID-19 samples collected from the United States, Italy and Spain covered acute and convalescent phases. From T cells, B-cell-depleted T cells, or PBMCs came the material, which was cDNA or gDNA.

Authors' methods: Reference gene primers were amplified, and this amplification served to estimate nucleated cell counts. TCRdb keeps only in-frame clones here, not all; method: immunoSEQ multiplex PCR. From that table come the V and J calls and clone size; the DNA was used to work out D and trimming. Of about 150,000 clones in the sample, roughly 87% are singletons; the top ten hold around 4.6%. Germline CDR1 reads SGHRS; CDR2 reads YFSETQ. Trimming took off 1 base at V and 0 bases at J, with 11 bases between the two ends. There are 16 residues in the CDR3. The sequence derives from a human donor in a cohort sampled during active COVID-19. V and J are TRBV5-1 and TRBJ1-3; TRBD1 is a possible D gene (5 bases). The sequencing sample was made of peripheral blood. The CDR3 sequence: CASSLTGIFSGNTIYF. CDR3 DNA: TGCGCCAGCAGCTTGACAGGCATCTTCTCTGGAAACACCATATATTTT.